Shown below are 18 T cell receptor beta chains from a single sample sequenced in a study of siplizumab effects on memory and regulatory T cells. This table comes from immunoSEQ multiplex PCR, and its TCRdb copy is limited to in-frame clones, with some not included. The top ten hold about 15% of the sample, which has 75,000 to 95,000 clones, more than 80% seen once. Specimen: CD4+ T cells sorted from blood. The receptor source for this set is a human donor in good health.

This clone came up a few times. The chain links TRBV5-1 to TRBJ1-1; 8 bases align to TRBD1. Losses at the gene ends were 3 bases for V and 8 bases for J; bases not matched to a gene: 3. This CDR3 is built from 12 residues. The germline CDR1 and CDR2 sequences are SGHRS and YFSETQ. The DNA for the CDR3 is TGCGCCAGCAGCTCTAGGGACAGGGAAGCTTTCTTT. Its protein product is CASSSRDREAFF.

The rearrangement uses TRBV28 and TRBJ2-5, with D uncertain. The germline gives CDR1 MDHEN, CDR2 SYDVKM. This CDR3 comprises 14 residues. The germline V and J ends were trimmed by 7 bases and 1 base, with 13 bases remaining between them. CDR3 bases: TGTGCCAGCAATGATCAGCTAATCCAAGAGACCCAGTACTTC. It is translated as CASNDQLIQETQYF.

The V gene is TRBV7-3, the J gene TRBJ2-5; D not certain. The CDR3 loop spans 11 amino acids. V lost 4 bases and J lost 8, with 8 bases in between. Germline V gives CDR1 SGHTA, CDR2 FQGTGA. The CDR3 protein is CASSSGPTQYF. CDR3 in DNA: TGTGCCAGCAGCTCAGGACCAACCCAGTACTTC.

The genes are TRBV11-2 and TRBJ2-2; D not certain. The length of the CDR3 is 11 residues. CDR1 SGHAT and CDR2 FQNNGV come from the germline V gene. V gave up 2 bases and J gave up 6 bases, with 1 base separating them. CDR3 sequence: CASSLPGELFF. Here the CDR3 DNA reads TGTGCCAGCAGCTTACCCGGGGAGCTGTTTTTT.

The CDR3 DNA reads TGCGCCAGCAGCTTGGGAAGAAGCCTGGGAGAGACCCAGTACTTC. Residues: CASSLGRSLGETQYF. This rearrangement joins TRBV5-1 to TRBJ2-5; D is undetermined. V was shortened by 0 bases and J by 4 bases, with 13 bases between the two germline ends. This CDR3 contains 15 residues. Germline assignment: CDR1 SGHRS and CDR2 YFSETQ.

The rearrangement uses TRBV18 and TRBJ2-1; TRBD1 matches 7 bases. The junction had 3 bases not matched to a gene; V was cut back by 3 bases and J by 4 bases. CDR3 size: 14 residues. Per germline, CDR1 KGHSH and CDR2 LQKENI. For the CDR3, the DNA is TGTGCCAGCTCACCCGGACAGGAGTACAATGAGCAGTTCTTC. As protein: CASSPGQEYNEQFF.

The genes are TRBV7-3 and TRBJ2-1, with 8 bases that match TRBD1. Trimming took 3 bases from V and 6 from J; bases not matched to a gene: 4. The CDR3 length is 14 residues. CDR1 SGHTA and CDR2 FQGTGA come from the germline V gene. CDR3 sequence reads: CASSLDRVGNEQFF. The CDR3 DNA reads TGTGCCAGCAGCTTGGACAGGGTTGGCAATGAGCAGTTCTTC.

The V call is TRBV7-2, the J call TRBJ2-7; 7 bases are shared with TRBD1. The V and J ends lost 2 bases and 5 bases, in that order; junction bases with no gene match: 6. The CDR3 runs 14 residues. The germline V gene has CDR1 SGHTA and CDR2 FQGNSA. CDR3 sequence (DNA): TGTGCCAGCAGCTTAAGACAGGGTATAGACGAGCAGTACTTC. Protein: CASSLRQGIDEQYF.

In this sample, this clone turned up once. This chain uses TRBV6-1 with TRBJ2-7; D not resolved. This CDR3 is built from 14 residues. Germline loops: CDR1 MNHNS, CDR2 SASEGT. With 6 bases removed from V and 0 bases from J, the gap between germline ends came to 12 bases. The chain's CDR3 is CASSLTFNSYEQYF. DNA for the CDR3: TGTGCCAGCAGCCTGACATTCAACTCCTACGAGCAGTACTTC.

This clone was seen only once. CDR3 bases: TGTGCCTGGAGTGGTGGCTCTGGGGCCAACGTCCTGACTTTC. It encodes CAWSGGSGANVLTF. This sequence joins TRBV30 and TRBJ2-6; no definite D call. Trimming removed 1 base from V and 0 bases from J, with 4 bases in between. This CDR3 has 14 amino acids. The germline V gene encodes CDR1 GTSNPN and CDR2 SVGIG (reference sequence).

The chain couples TRBV2 to TRBJ2-7; 7 nucleotides line up with TRBD1. Per germline, CDR1 SNHLY and CDR2 FYNNEI. Losses at the gene ends were 1 base for V and 5 bases for J; bases not matched to a gene: 5. CDR3 size: 14 residues. The CDR3 nucleotides are TGTGCCAGCAGTGAAGGAAGAGGGGGCAACGAGCAGTACTTC. Protein sequence: CASSEGRGGNEQYF.

This chain joins TRBV4-1 and TRBJ1-4; a possible D gene is TRBD1 (5 bases). The V gene's germline CDR1 is MGHRA and CDR2 YSYEKL. This CDR3 has 15 residues. V lost 1 base, J lost 7 bases, and 13 bases lay in between. The CDR3 sequence is CASSQAFKRGEKLFF. The CDR3 DNA is TGCGCCAGCAGCCAAGCCTTTAAGAGGGGTGAAAAACTGTTTTTT.

The chain combines TRBV7-2 with TRBJ1-2; D gene unclear. V lost 3 bases and J 8 bases, leaving 13 bases between the germline ends. CDR1 and CDR2 (germline): SGHTA, FQGNSA. The CDR3 covers 13 residues. The CDR3: CASSLRSQSGYTF. The DNA for the CDR3 is TGTGCCAGCAGCTTGAGAAGTCAAAGCGGCTACACCTTC.

V is TRBV5-1 and J is TRBJ1-2, with D unclear. With 0 bases removed from V and 0 bases from J, the gap between germline ends came to 6 bases. The CDR3 sequence is 14 residues long. CDR1 and CDR2 from the germline V gene are SGHRS and YFSETQ. The CDR3 DNA reads as TGCGCCAGCAGCTTGGACATCCCTAACTATGGCTACACCTTC. Translating gives CASSLDIPNYGYTF.

CDR3: CASSDQGTYGYTF. The DNA for the CDR3 is TGTGCCAGCAGTGATCAGGGGACCTATGGCTACACCTTC. The chain recombines TRBV13 with TRBJ1-2; TRBD1 might be the D (6 bases). The CDR3 is made up of 13 amino acids. Germline V gene sequence: CDR1 PRHDT, CDR2 FYEKMQ (reference sequence). V was cut by 6 bases and J by 4 bases, with 12 bases left in between.

The chain couples TRBV5-6 to TRBJ2-3; 9 bases line up with TRBD2. The length of the CDR3 is 17 residues. From germline, CDR1 is SGHDT and CDR2 YYEEEE. Losses at the gene ends were 5 bases for V and 1 base for J; bases not matched to a gene: 11. CDR3 bases: TGTGCCAGCAGAAGCGAAGGGAGCGGGAGGCGCACAGATACGCAGTATTTT. This sequence encodes CASRSEGSGRRTDTQYF.

The V and J genes are TRBV4-2 and TRBJ2-7; 11 bases match TRBD2. Trimming cost V 0 bases and J 7 bases; bases outside gene matches: 2. Looked up from germline, CDR1 is LGHNA and CDR2 is YNFKEQ. CDR3 size: 14 residues. The CDR3 DNA follows: TGTGCCAGCAGCCAAGACCTAGCGGGAGGTGAGCAGTACTTC. As protein: CASSQDLAGGEQYF.

The chain is built from TRBV19 and TRBJ1-4; 7 bases are a match to TRBD1. Germline V lookup: CDR1 LNHDA, CDR2 SQIVND (reference sequence). The CDR3 loop spans 14 amino acids. Trimming took 7 bases from V and 8 from J; bases not matched to a gene: 10. The CDR3 protein is CASTLPKQGEKLFF. Written as DNA, the CDR3 is TGTGCCAGTACCCTACCGAAACAGGGGGAAAAACTGTTTTTT.